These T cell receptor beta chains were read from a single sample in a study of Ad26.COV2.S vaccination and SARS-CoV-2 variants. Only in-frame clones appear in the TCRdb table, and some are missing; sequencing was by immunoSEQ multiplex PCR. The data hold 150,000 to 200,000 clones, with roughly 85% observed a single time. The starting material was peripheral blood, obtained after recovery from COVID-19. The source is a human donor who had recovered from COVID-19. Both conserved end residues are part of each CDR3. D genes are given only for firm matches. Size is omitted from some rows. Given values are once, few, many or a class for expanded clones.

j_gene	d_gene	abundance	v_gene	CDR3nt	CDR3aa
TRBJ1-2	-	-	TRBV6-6	TGTGCCAGCTCCCATGGGGCAGGGGATATATATGGCTACACCTTC	CASSHGAGDIYGYTF
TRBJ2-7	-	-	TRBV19	TGTGCCAGTAGTATGGGCAGGGGGGCCTACGAGCAGTACTTC	CASSMGRGAYEQYF
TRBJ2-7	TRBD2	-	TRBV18	TGTGCCAGCTCACCACGACTAGCGGGCTCCTACGAGCAGTACTTC	CASSPRLAGSYEQYF
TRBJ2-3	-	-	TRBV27	TGTGCCAGCAGTTTATCGGGGCGGGGACTTCGGCGCACAGATACGCAGTATTTT	CASSLSGRGLRRTDTQYF
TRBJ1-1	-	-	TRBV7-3	TGTGCCAGCAGCTTAACGCAGGGTTTGACTGAAGCTTTCTTT	CASSLTQGLTEAFF
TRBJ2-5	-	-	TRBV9	TGTGCCAGCAGCCCAGGGCGGGGCCCGGATAAGAGTACCCAGTACTTC	CASSPGRGPDKSTQYF
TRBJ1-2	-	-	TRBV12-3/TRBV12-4	TGTGCCAGCAGTCCCGACAGTTATGGCTACACCTTC	CASSPDSYGYTF
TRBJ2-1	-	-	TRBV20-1	TGCAGCCCTAGCTCCTACAATGAGCAGTTCTTC	CSPSSYNEQFF
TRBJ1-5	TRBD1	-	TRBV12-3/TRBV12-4	TGTGCCAGCACTAGGGACAGGGGCCAGCCCCAGCATTTT	CASTRDRGQPQHF
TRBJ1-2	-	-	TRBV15	TGTGCCACCAGCAGGGGGGGGGCTGGCTACACCTTC	CATSRGGAGYTF
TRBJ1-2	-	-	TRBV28	TGTGCCAGCAGTTTATACCACTTGACGGAAAACTATGGCTACACCTTC	CASSLYHLTENYGYTF
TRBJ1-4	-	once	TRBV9	TGTGCCAGCAGCGTAGTGGGGGATGAAAAACTGTTTTTT	CASSVVGDEKLFF
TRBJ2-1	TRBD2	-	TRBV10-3	TGTGCCATCAGTGGGCGGCGGGGACTAGCGGCCTACAATGAGCAGTTCTTC	CAISGRRGLAAYNEQFF
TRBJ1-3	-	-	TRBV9	TGTGCCAGCAGCGTAGCCCCGGGGCGGGACACCATATATTTT	CASSVAPGRDTIYF
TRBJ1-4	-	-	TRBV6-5	TGTGCCAGCAGTTACGAGAAGGGTATTGGAAAACTGTTTTTT	CASSYEKGIGKLFF
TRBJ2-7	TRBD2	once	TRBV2	TGTGCCAGCAGTTTAGCGGGAAGCTCCTACGAGCAGTACTTC	CASSLAGSSYEQYF
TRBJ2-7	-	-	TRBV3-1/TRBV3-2	TGTGCCAGCAGCCTCGCAGGCGAGCAGTACTTC	CASSLAGEQYF
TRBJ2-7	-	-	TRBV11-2	TGTGCCAGCAGTTCGATTAGGGGGAAGGGGGAGCAGTACTTC	CASSSIRGKGEQYF
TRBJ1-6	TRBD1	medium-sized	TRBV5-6	TGTGCCAGCAGCTGGGGGGACAGAAATTCACCCCTCCACTTT	CASSWGDRNSPLHF
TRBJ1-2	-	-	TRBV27	TGTGCCAGCAGTTTAACGGCAGGCAAGGGGAACTATGGCTACACCTTC	CASSLTAGKGNYGYTF
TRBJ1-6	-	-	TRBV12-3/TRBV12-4	TGTGCCAGCAGTCTACAGGCTGCGACCCTCCACTTT	CASSLQAATLHF
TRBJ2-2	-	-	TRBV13	TGTGCCAGCAGCTTAGTCGACACCGGGGAGCTGTTTTTT	CASSLVDTGELFF
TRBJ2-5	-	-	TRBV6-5	TGTGCCAGCAGTTACTCGGCCCGGTTAGGGGAGACCCAGTACTTC	CASSYSARLGETQYF
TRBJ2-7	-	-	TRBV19	TGTGCCAGTAGTACACAGAGGGGGGGCGCGGGCGAGCAGTACTTC	CASSTQRGGAGEQYF
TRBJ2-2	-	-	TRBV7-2	TGTGCCAGCAGCTCCCCATCCGGGGGGCCGAACACCGGGGAGCTGTTTTTT	CASSSPSGGPNTGELFF
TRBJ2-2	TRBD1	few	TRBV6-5	TGTGCCAGCAGCCTCGACAGGGGATATACCGGGGAGCTGTTTTTT	CASSLDRGYTGELFF
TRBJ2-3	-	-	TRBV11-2	TGTGCCAGCAGCTTAAATATCGGCCTGGGGTTCACAGATACGCAGTATTTT	CASSLNIGLGFTDTQYF
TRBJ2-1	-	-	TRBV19	TGTGCCAGCAAGAGAGCGGATTCCTACAATGAGCAGTTCTTC	CASKRADSYNEQFF
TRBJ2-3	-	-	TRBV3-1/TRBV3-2	TGTGCCAGCAGCCAAGGGAGTCGGCAGGGATCAGATACGCAGTATTTT	CASSQGSRQGSDTQYF
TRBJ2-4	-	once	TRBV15	TGTGCCACCAGCGACGGCGTCAAAAACATTCAGTACTTC	CATSDGVKNIQYF
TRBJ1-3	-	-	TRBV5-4	TGTGCCAGCAGCTTATCAGTGACATCCGGAAACACCATATATTTT	CASSLSVTSGNTIYF
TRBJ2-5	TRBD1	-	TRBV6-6	TGTGCCAGCAGTTACGACAGGGAAAGACTCCAAGAGACCCAGTACTTC	CASSYDRERLQETQYF
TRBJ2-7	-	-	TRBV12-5	TGTGCTAGTGCACTAGACTCCTACGAGCAGTACTTC	CASALDSYEQYF
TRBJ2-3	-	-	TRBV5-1	TGCGCCAGCAGCTGGGCCCTCGTCACAGATACGCAGTATTTT	CASSWALVTDTQYF
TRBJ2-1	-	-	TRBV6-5	TGTGCCAGCAGTATTAGCAACCTTTATAATGAGCAGTTCTTC	CASSISNLYNEQFF
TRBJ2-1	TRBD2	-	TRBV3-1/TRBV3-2	TGTGCCAGCAGAGGGACTATTTACAATGAGCAGTTCTTC	CASRGTIYNEQFF
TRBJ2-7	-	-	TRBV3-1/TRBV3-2	TGTGCCAGCAGCTCTGTTGGGGGGTCAGGGGAGCAGTACTTC	CASSSVGGSGEQYF
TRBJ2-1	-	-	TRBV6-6	TGTGCCAGCAGTGGGTCGAGGGAGAAACCTTACAATGAGCAGTTCTTC	CASSGSREKPYNEQFF
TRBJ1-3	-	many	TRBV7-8	TGTGCCAGCAGCTTGTCTTCTGGAAACACCATATATTTT	CASSLSSGNTIYF
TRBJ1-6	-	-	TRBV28	TGTGCCAGCAGTACCGCAGGAAGGGCAGTTAATTCACCCCTCCACTTT	CASSTAGRAVNSPLHF
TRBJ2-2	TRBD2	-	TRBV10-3	TGTGCCATCAGGAGCGGGACGAACACCGGGGAGCTGTTTTTT	CAIRSGTNTGELFF
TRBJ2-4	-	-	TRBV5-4	TGTGCCAGCAGCTTAAAGGGCGGCAAAAACATTCAGTACTTC	CASSLKGGKNIQYF
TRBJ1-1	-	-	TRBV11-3	TGTGCCAGCAGCACTCCTGACAGGCCGTCGCAGGTTATCTTT	CASSTPDRPSQVIF
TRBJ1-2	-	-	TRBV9	TGTGCCAGCAGCGTAGCGGACACGGATTATGGCTACACCTTC	CASSVADTDYGYTF
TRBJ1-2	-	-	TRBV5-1	TGCGCCAGCAGCTTGTCGGGCTATGGCTACACCTTC	CASSLSGYGYTF
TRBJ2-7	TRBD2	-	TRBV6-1	TGTGCCAGCAGTGAAGGGCTAGCGGGGGTTGAGGAGCAGTACTTC	CASSEGLAGVEEQYF
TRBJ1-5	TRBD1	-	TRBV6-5	TGTGCCAGCAGGACAGGGTTCCAGCCCCAGCATTTT	CASRTGFQPQHF
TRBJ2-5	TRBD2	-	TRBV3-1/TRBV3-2	TGTGCCAGCAGCCAAATGCCTAGCGGGAGGTTCCAAGAGACCCAGTACTTC	CASSQMPSGRFQETQYF
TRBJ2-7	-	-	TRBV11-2	TGTGCCAGCAGCTTCCCCCCCGGTGCGAGGGAGCAGTACTTC	CASSFPPGAREQYF
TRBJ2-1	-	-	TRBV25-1	TGTGCCAGCTTTGGGGATGAGCAGTTCTTC	CASFGDEQFF
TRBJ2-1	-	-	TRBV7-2	TGTGCCAGCAGCTTGTCATTGAGCTCCTACAATGAGCAGTTCTTC	CASSLSLSSYNEQFF
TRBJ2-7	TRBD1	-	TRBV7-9	TGTGCCAGCAGCTGGGTGGGACAGGGACTCTACGAGCAGTACTTC	CASSWVGQGLYEQYF
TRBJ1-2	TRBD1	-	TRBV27	TGTGCCAGCAGTTGGGGGAGGGGGCAAACTAACTATGGCTACACCTTC	CASSWGRGQTNYGYTF
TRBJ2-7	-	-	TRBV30	TGTGCCTGTCGGCCGGGGGAGAGGTACGAGCAGTACTTC	CACRPGERYEQYF
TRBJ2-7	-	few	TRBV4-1	TGCGCCAGCAGCCATGTCGGCTCCTACGAGCAGTACTTC	CASSHVGSYEQYF
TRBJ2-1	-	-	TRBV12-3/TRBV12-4	TGTGCCAGCAGCTTTCGAGCTTCGAATGAGCAGTTCTTC	CASSFRASNEQFF
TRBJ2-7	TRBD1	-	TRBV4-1	TGCGCCAGCAGCCGAGGACAGGGTTCATTCAACTCCGAGCAGTACTTC	CASSRGQGSFNSEQYF